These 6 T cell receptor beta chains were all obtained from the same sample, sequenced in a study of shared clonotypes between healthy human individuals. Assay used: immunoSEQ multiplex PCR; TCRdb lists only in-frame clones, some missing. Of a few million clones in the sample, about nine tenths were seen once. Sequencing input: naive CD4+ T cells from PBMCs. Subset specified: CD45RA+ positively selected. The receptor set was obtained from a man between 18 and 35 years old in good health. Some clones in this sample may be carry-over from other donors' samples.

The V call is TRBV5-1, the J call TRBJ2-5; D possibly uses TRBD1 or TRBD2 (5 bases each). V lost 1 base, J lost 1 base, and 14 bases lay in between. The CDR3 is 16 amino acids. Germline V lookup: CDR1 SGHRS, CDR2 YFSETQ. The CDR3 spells CASSLRESGFQETQYF. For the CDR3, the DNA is TGCGCCAGCAGCTTGAGGGAGTCAGGGTTCCAAGAGACCCAGTACTTC.

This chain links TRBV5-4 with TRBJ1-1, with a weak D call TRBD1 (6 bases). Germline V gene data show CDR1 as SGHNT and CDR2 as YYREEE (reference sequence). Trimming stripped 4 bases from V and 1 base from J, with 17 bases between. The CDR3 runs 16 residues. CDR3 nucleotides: TGTGCCAGCAGCCTTACAGGGAGACCGTCGAACACTGAAGCTTTCTTT. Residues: CASSLTGRPSNTEAFF.

CDR3 DNA sequence: TGCGCCAGCAGCCTCCAGCGGGAGGTCAATGAGCAGTTCTTC. Protein product: CASSLQREVNEQFF. The chain combines TRBV5-1 with TRBJ2-1; 9 nucleotides line up with TRBD2. V dropped 4 bases and J dropped 6; count of bases not matched to a gene: 5. The CDR3 has 14 amino acids. The germline gives CDR1 SGHRS, CDR2 YFSETQ.

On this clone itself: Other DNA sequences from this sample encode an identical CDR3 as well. The DNA for the CDR3 is TGTGCCAGCTCACCACCCAGCGGGAGCTACAATGAGCAGTTCTTC. The encoded protein is CASSPPSGSYNEQFF. The chain carries TRBV18 and TRBJ2-1, with 8 bases aligning to TRBD2. Trimming at V came to 0 bases and at J to 3 bases, leaving 1 base not matched to a gene. CDR1 and CDR2 from the germline V gene are KGHSH and LQKENI. The CDR3 loop spans 15 amino acids.

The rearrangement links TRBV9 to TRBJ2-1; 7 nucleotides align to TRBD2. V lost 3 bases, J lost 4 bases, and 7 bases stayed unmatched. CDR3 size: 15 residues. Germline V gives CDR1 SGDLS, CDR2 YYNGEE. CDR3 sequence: CASSASGMGYNEQFF. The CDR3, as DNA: TGTGCCAGCAGCGCGAGCGGGATGGGGTACAATGAGCAGTTCTTC.

The CDR3 is CASSAPSGIGDTQYF. CDR3 DNA sequence: TGTGCCAGCAGTGCGCCTAGCGGGATCGGGGATACGCAGTATTTT. The chain combines TRBV2 with TRBJ2-3; TRBD2 matches 9 bases. The CDR3 consists of 15 residues. Trimming removed 4 bases from V and 6 bases from J; junction bases left unmatched: 8. Germline values: CDR1 SNHLY, CDR2 FYNNEI.